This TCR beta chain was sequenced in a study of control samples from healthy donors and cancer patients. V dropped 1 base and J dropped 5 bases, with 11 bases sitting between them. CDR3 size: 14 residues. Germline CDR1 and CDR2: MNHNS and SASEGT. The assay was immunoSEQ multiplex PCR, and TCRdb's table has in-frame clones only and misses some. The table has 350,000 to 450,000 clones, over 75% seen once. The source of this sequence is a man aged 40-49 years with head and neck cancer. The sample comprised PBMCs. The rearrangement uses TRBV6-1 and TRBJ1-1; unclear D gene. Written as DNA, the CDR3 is TGTGCCAGCAGTGAAGGGATAGGCCCTACTGAAGCTTTCTTT. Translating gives CASSEGIGPTEAFF.